These 3 T cell receptor beta chains originate from one sample sequenced in a study of blood T cell repertoires in COVID-19. TCRdb's copy holds only in-frame clones and misses some; the assay was immunoSEQ multiplex PCR. The top ten hold under 4.5% of the sample, which has some 220,000 clones, 84% seen once. Sequenced sample: peripheral blood. The receptors were sampled from a man between 45 and 60 years old with acute or convalescent COVID-19.

As to this clone: Other DNA sequences in this sample translate to the same CDR3. The rearrangement uses TRBV6-5 and TRBJ2-7; D gene ambiguous. The CDR3 contains 13 residues. The V and J ends lost 9 bases and 0 bases respectively, with 12 bases between them. Germline V CDR1 and CDR2: MNHEY, SVGAGI. The CDR3 sequence is CASSYSRSYEQYF. CDR3 in DNA: TGTGCCAGTTCCTACTCTCGCTCCTACGAGCAGTACTTC.

The rearrangement joins TRBV5-1 to TRBJ1-2, with 10 bases fitting TRBD1. Germline-derived CDR1 and CDR2 are SGHRS and YFSETQ. This CDR3 region has 15 residues. Unmatched junction bases numbered 5, after V lost 4 bases and J lost 2 bases. The CDR3, as DNA: TGCGCCAGCAGCAGCCGGGGACAGGGGAACTATGGCTACACCTTC. This sequence encodes CASSSRGQGNYGYTF.

CDR3 loop: CASSLDFRGLAEAFF. The CDR3 DNA is TGCGCCAGCAGCTTGGACTTCAGGGGGTTGGCTGAAGCTTTCTTT. The V and J genes are TRBV5-1 and TRBJ1-1; 7 nucleotides line up with TRBD1. The junction had 8 bases not matched to a gene; V was cut back by 0 bases and J by 6 bases. The CDR3 totals 15 residues. The V gene's germline CDR1 is SGHRS and CDR2 YFSETQ.